This TCR beta chain originates from a study of blood T cells in healthy people across ages (dated by TCRdb to about 2015). Regarding the complete study: Template switching captured roughly one uniquely barcoded TCR beta cDNA molecule per two T cells in model experiments. Donors were grouped into four age groups: young (average about 15 years), middle-aged (about 40), aged (roughly 62) and long-lived (roughly 80). Age-related changes in TCR beta repertoire diversity were measured in the study by deep sequencing normalized with unique cDNA molecular identifiers. Using the same blood draw, the study looked at two additional independent replicas of 1 million unique cDNA reads for two donors, one aged 18 to 29 and the other aged 80 or older.

CDR1 and CDR2 are read off the germline V gene (reference sequence) as LGHDT and YNNKEL. The CDR3 sequence holds 14 residues, the cysteine and phenylalanine included. The sequence is cut down to CDR3 DNA, 42 bases in frame from base 1. The V end gives up 4 bases and the J end 8 bases, leaving 9 bases in the junction not matched to a gene. Library preparation used 5' RACE. For sequencing, an Illumina HiSeq 2500 was employed. The second PCR ran for roughly 7 to 11 cycles and used a J-beta primer mix along with a sample-barcoded 5' primer. A template-switch 5' adaptor carrying 12 random nucleotides introduced a unique molecular identifier onto each TCR beta cDNA molecule. Each sample yielded at least 3 million CDR3-containing paired-end reads. All of the RNA was converted into first-strand cDNA using the Mint cDNA synthesis kit, with a TRBC-specific oligonucleotide serving as the primer. All cDNA was treated with uracil-DNA glycosylase and then went through a first 18-cycle PCR with the universal primers M1SS and BC2_uni_R. Concerning the study's data processing: For normalization, 1 million high-quality reads were randomly selected from each sample, with every read carrying a distinct molecular identifier. Instead of being binned into consensus sequences, reads that shared molecular identifiers were thrown out. MiTCR, set to a Q25 quality threshold and the strictest error-elimination algorithm, was used for CDR3 identification, clonotype clustering and error correction. A nonparametric unseen species model with Euler transformation was used to estimate a lower bound on total TCR beta diversity. TCRdb trimmed the raw reads at Q25, called clones with MiXCR and kept productive beta chains. Rows with a matching CDR3 protein are joined into one entry that keeps the most common DNA and genes. The V and J calls shown here were made by TCRdb, not taken from the authors' results. The sample table contains approximately 900,000 distinct CDR3 sequences; only one count was recorded for 29% of them. The top ten hold more than 8.5% of the sample.

This clonotype was seen ten or more times. This clone's antigen is unknown. Base quality data are lacking; no much larger clone is found one base away. The donors were under 40 Caucasian individuals from Russia, aged about 6 to 95 years, who were systemically healthy. Each donor gave about 9.7 milliliters of peripheral blood, drawn into EDTA-treated Vacutainer tubes. PBMCs were isolated by Ficoll-Paque density-gradient centrifugation, with at least 6.5 million obtained per sample. Total RNA, at least 6 micrograms per sample, was extracted from PBMCs with Trizol reagent. Naive CD45RAhigh/CD27high T cell percentages were measured by flow cytometry on a PBMC aliquot from every donor. The study at large found these results: Observed TCR beta diversity correlated strongly with the percentage of naive T cells measured by flow cytometry. The long-lived group showed more naive CD4+ T cells, fewer expanded clones and increased TCR diversity than the aged group, suggesting age selection. Estimates of total diversity based on one million sequenced T cells were regarded as lower bounds and as underestimates. As age increased, observed TCR beta diversity per million T cells dropped in a roughly linear way, and a significant reduction was already evident by age about 40. Since profiling was done on bulk unsorted PBMCs, naive and antigen-experienced compartments could not be conclusively compared. Because the CMV infection status of the donors was unknown, age-related changes in expanded clonotypes may potentially have been confounded.

These sequences were also reported in another study, on T cells of mothers and their children. The second source states: The donors were nine systemically healthy Caucasian individuals, made up of three mothers and their six children. cDNA synthesis used all of the extracted RNA, with roughly 1.5 ug of RNA in each 15 ul reaction. In the second PCR, sample barcodes and 2-4 random nucleotides were introduced via the M1S primer. Each mother yielded over 9 million TCR beta CDR3 reads and each child about 3 million reads. In both related and unrelated pairs, thymic selection shapes the output of TCR recombination in a similar way, with inherited differences having only a minor effect. Related mother-child pairs always showed normalized repertoire overlap that was slightly higher than in unrelated mother-child pairs, though the difference was never significant. No persistent microchimeric T cell clones were detected, at a sensitivity of approximately 110 clones per million clonotypes. In the study, deep NGS was used to compare the TCR beta repertoires of mothers and children, and features distinguishing related mother-child pairs from unrelated individuals were sought. On average, the children were 11 +/- 4 years old, while the mothers were about 40 +/- 4 years old. Libraries were sequenced on Illumina HiSeq 2000 with 100+100 nt paired-end reads after adapter ligation with NEBNext reagents. Mother and child libraries were prepared a month apart and sequenced in separate runs to prevent cross-contamination. For each donor, somewhere between roughly 500,000 and 2,100,000 distinct TCR beta clonotypes were identified. Naive TCR beta clonotypes were estimated from low-frequency clonotypes matched to each donor's FACS-determined naive share, without sorting.

Sequencing input: blood. This receptor chain uses TRBV3-1 and TRBJ1-2, and 8 junction bases match TRBD1. This clonotype was sampled from a woman between 35 and 50 years old in good health. The DNA sequence is TGTGCCAGCAGCCCCCCAGGGGGCAGGAAGGGCTACACCTTC. The encoded protein is CASSPPGGRKGYTF.